A selection of T cell receptor beta chains follows, all from one sample in a study of cytomegalovirus exposure and HLA in healthy donors. Measured with immunoSEQ multiplex PCR; TCRdb has only the in-frame clones, and not every one. This sample has over 95,000 clones, with around 77% found just once. Sample: PBMCs. Source of these receptors: a man aged 35-49 years in good health and CMV-seropositive. The CDR3 runs from the conserved cysteine through the conserved F or W. Fields, in order: D gene, V gene, clone size, J gene, CDR3 protein, CDR3 DNA. A D gene is named only where the DNA matches it firmly. Size values are once, few and many counts, or a class for expanded clones, and some rows have none.

D: TRBD1; V: TRBV7-6; size: .; J: TRBJ2-5; CDR3: CASSYMTGLQETQYF; DNA: TGTGCCAGCAGCTACATGACAGGGCTCCAAGAGACCCAGTACTTC
D: TRBD1; V: TRBV5-1; size: .; J: TRBJ2-7; CDR3: CASSWTGGFEDEQYF; DNA: TGCGCCAGCAGCTGGACAGGGGGATTTGAGGACGAGCAGTACTTC
D: TRBD1; V: TRBV4-1; size: .; J: TRBJ2-1; CDR3: CASSQGGQGVYNEQFF; DNA: TGCGCCAGCAGCCAAGGAGGACAGGGGGTATACAATGAGCAGTTCTTC
D: .; V: TRBV21-1; size: .; J: TRBJ2-3; CDR3: CASSKEGLISTDTQYF; DNA: TGTGCCAGCAGCAAAGAGGGACTGATTAGCACAGATACGCAGTATTTT
D: TRBD2; V: TRBV28; size: .; J: TRBJ2-7; CDR3: CASSEVGRGGPAYEQYF; DNA: TGTGCCAGCTCTGAAGTGGGGCGGGGGGGCCCCGCCTACGAGCAGTACTTC
D: TRBD2; V: TRBV5-1; size: once; J: TRBJ2-3; CDR3: CASSLLTSGGALDTQYF; DNA: TGCGCCAGCAGCCTCCTCACTAGCGGGGGGGCCCTAGATACGCAGTATTTT
D: .; V: TRBV29-1; size: once; J: TRBJ2-5; CDR3: CSVEAPGRRETQYF; DNA: TGCAGCGTTGAAGCCCCGGGCAGGAGGGAGACCCAGTACTTC
D: TRBD2; V: TRBV7-2; size: .; J: TRBJ2-2; CDR3: CASSHGTSGNTGELFF; DNA: TGTGCCAGCAGCCATGGGACTAGCGGAAACACCGGGGAGCTGTTTTTT
D: .; V: TRBV6-5; size: .; J: TRBJ1-1; CDR3: CASSPRERKAFF; DNA: TGTGCCAGCAGCCCCCGGGAACGCAAGGCTTTCTTT
D: .; V: TRBV4-1; size: .; J: TRBJ1-2; CDR3: CASSQEKTANYGYTF; DNA: TGCGCCAGCAGCCAAGAGAAGACAGCTAACTATGGCTACACCTTC
D: .; V: TRBV5-8; size: few; J: TRBJ1-5; CDR3: CASYGRRSQHF; DNA: TGTGCCAGCTATGGACGGAGGTCCCAGCATTTT